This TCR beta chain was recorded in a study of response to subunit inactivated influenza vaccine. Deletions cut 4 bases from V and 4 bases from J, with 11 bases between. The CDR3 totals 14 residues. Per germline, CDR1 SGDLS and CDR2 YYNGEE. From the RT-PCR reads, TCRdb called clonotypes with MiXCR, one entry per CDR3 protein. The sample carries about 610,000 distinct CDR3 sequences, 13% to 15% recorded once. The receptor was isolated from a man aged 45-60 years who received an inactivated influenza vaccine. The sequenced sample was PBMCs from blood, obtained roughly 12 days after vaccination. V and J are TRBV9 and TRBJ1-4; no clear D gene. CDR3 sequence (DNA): TGTGCCAGCAGCCCAGAGGTTCATAATGAAAAACTGTTTTTT. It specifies CASSPEVHNEKLFF.